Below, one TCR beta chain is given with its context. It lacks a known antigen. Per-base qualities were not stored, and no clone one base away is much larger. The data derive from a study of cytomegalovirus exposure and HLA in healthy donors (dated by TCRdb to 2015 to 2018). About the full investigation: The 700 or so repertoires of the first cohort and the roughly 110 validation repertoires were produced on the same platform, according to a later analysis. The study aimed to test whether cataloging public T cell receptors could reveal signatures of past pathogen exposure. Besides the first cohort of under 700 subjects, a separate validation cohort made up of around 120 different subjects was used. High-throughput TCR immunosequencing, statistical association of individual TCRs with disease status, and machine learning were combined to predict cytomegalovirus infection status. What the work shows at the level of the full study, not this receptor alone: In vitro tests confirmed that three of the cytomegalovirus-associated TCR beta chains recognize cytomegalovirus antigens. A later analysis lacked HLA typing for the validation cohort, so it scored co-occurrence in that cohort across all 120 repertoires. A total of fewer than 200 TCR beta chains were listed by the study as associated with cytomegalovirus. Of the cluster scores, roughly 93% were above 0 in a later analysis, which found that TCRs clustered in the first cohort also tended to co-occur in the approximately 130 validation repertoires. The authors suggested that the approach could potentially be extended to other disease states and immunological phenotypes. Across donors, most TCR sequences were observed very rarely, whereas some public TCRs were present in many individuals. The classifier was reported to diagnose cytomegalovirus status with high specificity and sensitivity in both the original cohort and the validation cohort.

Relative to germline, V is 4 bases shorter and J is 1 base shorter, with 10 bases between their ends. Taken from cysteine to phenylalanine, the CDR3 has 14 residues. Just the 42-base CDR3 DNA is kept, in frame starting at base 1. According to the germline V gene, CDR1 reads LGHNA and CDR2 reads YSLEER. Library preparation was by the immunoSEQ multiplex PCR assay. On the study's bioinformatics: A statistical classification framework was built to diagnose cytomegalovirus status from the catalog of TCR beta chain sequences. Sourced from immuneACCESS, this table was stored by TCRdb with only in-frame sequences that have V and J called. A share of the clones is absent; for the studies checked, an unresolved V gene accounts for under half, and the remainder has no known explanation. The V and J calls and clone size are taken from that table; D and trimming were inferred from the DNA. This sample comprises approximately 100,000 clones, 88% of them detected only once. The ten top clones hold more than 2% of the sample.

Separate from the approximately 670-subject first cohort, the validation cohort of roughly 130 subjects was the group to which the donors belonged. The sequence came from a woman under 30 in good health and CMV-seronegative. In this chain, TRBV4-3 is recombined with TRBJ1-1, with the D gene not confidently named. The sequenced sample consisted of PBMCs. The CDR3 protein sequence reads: CASSPSLENTEAFF. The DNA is TGCGCCAGCAGCCCCTCCTTAGAGAACACTGAAGCTTTCTTT.